Presented here are 24 T cell receptor beta chains from one specimen sequenced in a study of glioma-infiltrating T cells after dendritic cell vaccination. Time point described: after dendritic cell vaccination, including at tumor progression/relapse. Method: immunoSEQ multiplex PCR; TCRdb's copy keeps in-frame clones and lacks some. The table shows 70,000 to 90,000 clones, with 80% to 85% occurring only once. The source was blood, collected after dendritic cell vaccination. These receptors all stem from a human donor with glioblastoma.

The chain recombines TRBV4-3 with TRBJ1-5; TRBD1 aligns across 8 bases. The CDR3 runs to 15 residues. Per the germline V gene, CDR1 is LGHNA and CDR2 is YSLEER. Unmatched junction bases numbered 6, after V lost 4 bases and J lost 4 bases. The CDR3 DNA is TGCGCCAGCAGCCCCGGACAGGGATCGAATCAGCCCCAGCATTTT. It codes for CASSPGQGSNQPQHF.

This chain uses TRBV6-6 with TRBJ1-2; perhaps TRBD1 as D (5 bases). The CDR3 contains 14 residues. V lost 2 bases to trimming and J lost 6 bases, with 13 bases between them. Germline lookup yields CDR1 MNHNY and CDR2 SVGAGI (reference sequence). The CDR3 DNA sequence: TGTGCCAGCAGTTACCCCCTTGACAGTGATGGCTACACCTTC. Translation gives CASSYPLDSDGYTF.

This clone turned up a few times. The chain couples TRBV16 to TRBJ2-7, with 7 bases fitting TRBD1. Germline-derived CDR1 and CDR2 are KGHSY and FQNENV. V trimming: 3 bases; J trimming: 2 bases; junction bases outside the gene matches: 4. The length of the CDR3 is 14 residues. CDR3 nucleotides: TGTGCCAGCAGCCAGCCGCAGGGGGCCTACGAGCAGTACTTC. Residues: CASSQPQGAYEQYF.

The sample holds one count of this clone. This rearrangement joins TRBV28 to TRBJ2-1, with TRBD1 matching 7 bases. This CDR3 region has 15 residues. CDR1 is MDHEN and CDR2 is SYDVKM in the germline V gene. With 3 bases clipped from V and 8 bases from J, the junction kept 10 bases outside the gene matches. CDR3 nucleotides: TGTGCCAGCAGTTTCCGGACAGGTTTGGTGTATGAGCAGTTCTTC. It encodes CASSFRTGLVYEQFF.

The rearrangement links TRBV6-5 to TRBJ1-6; perhaps TRBD1 as D (5 bases). The V and J ends lost 6 bases and 8 bases respectively, with 11 bases between them. This CDR3 region has 13 residues. CDR1 MNHEY and CDR2 SVGAGI come from the germline V gene. CDR3 amino acids: CASRIGADSPLHF. DNA for the CDR3: TGTGCCAGCAGAATTGGGGCCGATTCACCCCTCCACTTT.

The chain uses TRBV27 and TRBJ2-1; D gene unclear. The ends were cut back, 2 bases at V and 10 bases at J, with 18 bases in the middle. The CDR3 loop spans 15 amino acids. Germline V gene sequence: CDR1 MNHEY, CDR2 SMNVEV (reference sequence). CDR3 sequence reads: CASSLESSSVYEQFF. In DNA form, the CDR3 reads TGTGCCAGCAGTTTAGAGTCTTCCTCGGTCTACGAGCAGTTCTTC.

This clone was observed a few times. J is TRBJ1-3 and V is TRBV6-1; weak D call: TRBD1 (5 bases). The V gene lost 7 bases and the J gene lost 5 bases, with 9 bases spanning the gap. Germline assignment: CDR1 MNHNS and CDR2 SASEGT. The CDR3 covers 12 residues. The CDR3 bases are TGTGCCAGCACGGCAGGGAGAAACACCATATATTTT. It encodes CASTAGRNTIYF.

This sequence joins TRBV15 and TRBJ2-5; D is possibly TRBD1 (5 bases). This CDR3 region has 16 residues. Germline CDR1 reads LNHNV; CDR2 reads YYDKDF (reference sequence). V gave up 1 base and J gave up 2 bases, with 14 bases separating them. In DNA form, the CDR3 reads TGTGCCACCAGCAGAGGCCGCGGTAAGGGGCAAGAGACCCAGTACTTC. Translating it yields CATSRGRGKGQETQYF.

The chain has TRBV2 and TRBJ1-1; D might be TRBD1 (6 bases). V was shortened by 4 bases and J by 4 bases, with 10 bases between the two germline ends. This CDR3 region has 13 residues. Germline V gene sequence: CDR1 SNHLY, CDR2 FYNNEI. DNA of the CDR3: TGTGCCAGCAGTGTTTTACAGGGCACTGAAGCTTTCTTT. Its protein is CASSVLQGTEAFF.

The CDR3 region is CASSVEIGSNQPQHF. Written as DNA, the CDR3 is TGTGCCAGCAGTGTGGAGATTGGAAGCAATCAGCCCCAGCATTTT. The chain recombines TRBV6-1 with TRBJ1-5; no clear D gene. This CDR3 is built from 15 residues. Germline V gives CDR1 MNHNS, CDR2 SASEGT. V was cut by 4 bases and J by 1 base, with 11 bases left in between.

The chain carries TRBV30 and TRBJ2-3; 7 bases fit TRBD2. This CDR3 is built from 13 residues. Germline V gene sequence: CDR1 GTSNPN, CDR2 SVGIG (reference sequence). J was trimmed by 2 bases and V by 5 bases; bases with no gene match: 4. CDR3 in DNA: TGTGCCTGGGAAAGCGGGGTCACAGATACGCAGTATTTT. Translation: CAWESGVTDTQYF. Complete variable domain (other parts from reference TRBV30 and TRBJ2-3): SQTIHQWPATLVQPVGSPLSLECTVEGTSNPNLYWYRQAAGRGLQLLFYSVGIGQISSEVPQNLSASRPQDRQFILSSKKLLLSDSGFYLCAWESGVTDTQYFGPGTRLTVL.

V usage is TRBV7-7 and J usage is TRBJ2-1; TRBD1 matches at 7 bases. The CDR3 is 13 residues long. In germline, CDR1 is SSHAT, CDR2 FNYEAQ (reference sequence). The V and J ends lost 4 bases and 7 bases, in that order; junction bases with no gene match: 4. This chain's CDR3 is CASSSGTVNEQFF. The CDR3, as DNA: TGTGCCAGCAGCTCCGGGACAGTTAATGAGCAGTTCTTC.

The chain links TRBV28 to TRBJ2-2, with a tentative D call TRBD1 (5 bases). V was clipped by 3 bases and J by 4 bases, with 9 bases between them. Germline CDR1 is MDHEN and CDR2 is SYDVKM. This CDR3 is 14 amino acids long. CDR3 sequence: CASSFMGPTGELFF. DNA of the CDR3: TGTGCCAGCAGTTTCATGGGGCCCACCGGGGAGCTGTTTTTT.

The chain links TRBV11-2 to TRBJ2-7; weak D call: TRBD2 (5 bases). This CDR3 comprises 15 residues. Germline CDR1 reads SGHAT; CDR2 reads FQNNGV. V was trimmed by 3 bases and J by 4 bases, leaving 16 bases between them. The CDR3: CASSFGPRVAYEQYF. DNA for the CDR3: TGTGCCAGCAGCTTTGGCCCTCGCGTAGCGTACGAGCAGTACTTC.

The V gene is TRBV5-4, the J gene TRBJ1-1; tentatively, D is TRBD1 (6 bases). CDR3 length: 13 residues. Trimming stripped 7 bases from V and 4 bases from J, with 14 bases between. Germline CDR1 SGHNT, CDR2 YYREEE (reference sequence). CDR3 protein: CASHSGDTTEAFF. CDR3 DNA sequence: TGTGCCAGCCATTCAGGGGACACCACTGAAGCTTTCTTT.

This sequence joins TRBV11-2 and TRBJ1-1; unclear D gene. Trimming removed 5 bases from V and 7 bases from J, with 17 bases in between. Germline CDR1 SGHAT, CDR2 FQNNGV. The length of the CDR3 is 14 residues. The DNA of the CDR3 is TGTGCCAGCAGCCGAGGTGGAACGGCTCTTGAAGCTTTCTTT. It encodes CASSRGGTALEAFF.

This rearrangement joins TRBV4-2 to TRBJ2-2, with D perhaps matching TRBD2 (5 bases). Germline assignment: CDR1 LGHNA and CDR2 YNFKEQ. This CDR3 is 15 amino acids long. V dropped 0 bases and J dropped 5 bases, with 10 bases sitting between them. CDR3 loop: CASSQEALATGELFF. The CDR3 nucleotides read TGTGCCAGCAGCCAAGAGGCGCTAGCAACCGGGGAGCTGTTTTTT.

V is TRBV5-1 and J is TRBJ2-7; the match to TRBD2 covers 10 bases. This CDR3 has 17 residues. Germline CDR1 and CDR2: SGHRS and YFSETQ. V was pared by 5 bases and J by 0 bases, with 11 bases of the junction left unmatched. CDR3: CASSGRLAGDSSYEQYF. CDR3 DNA sequence: TGCGCCAGCAGTGGGAGGCTAGCGGGGGATAGCTCCTACGAGCAGTACTTC.

A note on this clone: Its ends do not fully match the called genes, so a read error is possible. The chain combines TRBV14 with TRBJ2-6, with a weak D call TRBD1 (7 bases). Germline loops: CDR1 SGHDN, CDR2 FVKESK. The CDR3 has 19 residues. CDR3 DNA sequence: TGTGCCAGCAGTCAAGTAGAGGGGGCGGGATTTTCTGGGGCCAACGTCCTGACTTTC. Its translation is CASSQVEGAGFSGANVLTF.

Note on this clone: The same CDR3 arises from other DNA sequences in this sample as well. The chain is built from TRBV29-1 and TRBJ2-5, with 11 bases matching TRBD1. V dropped 2 bases and J dropped 5; count of bases not matched to a gene: 7. The CDR3 has 15 residues. Germline V gene data show CDR1 as SQVTM and CDR2 as ANQGSEA. The CDR3 loop is CSVERTGGIGETQYF. In DNA, the CDR3 is TGCAGCGTTGAACGGACAGGGGGCATAGGGGAGACCCAGTACTTC.

The chain links TRBV30 to TRBJ2-7; D possibly corresponds to TRBD1 (6 bases). V was pared by 5 bases and J by 1 base, with 15 bases between. From germline, CDR1 is GTSNPN and CDR2 SVGIG (reference sequence). This CDR3 spans 14 amino acids. The CDR3: CAWSGTMRSYEQYF. As DNA, the CDR3 is TGTGCCTGGTCCGGGACAATGAGATCCTACGAGCAGTACTTC.

V is TRBV2 and J is TRBJ2-1, with 9 bases aligning to TRBD1. Germline CDR1 reads SNHLY; CDR2 reads FYNNEI. The length of the CDR3 is 14 residues. The ends lost 8 bases at V and 5 bases at J; junction bases unmatched: 7. The CDR3 DNA sequence: TGTGCCAGCGATTGGGACAGGGCGGACAATGAGCAGTTCTTC. This translates into CASDWDRADNEQFF.

The chain carries TRBV19 and TRBJ2-5, with a possible D match to TRBD2 (5 bases). Trimming shortened V by 4 bases and J by 7 bases, and 7 bases separated the two germline ends. Germline values: CDR1 LNHDA, CDR2 SQIVND (reference sequence). The CDR3 sequence is 11 residues long. CDR3 DNA: TGTGCCAGTAGTACCCGGGGGACCCAGTACTTC. It encodes CASSTRGTQYF.

The rearrangement uses TRBV4-3 and TRBJ2-3, with 8 bases identical to TRBD2. The V gene's germline CDR1 is LGHNA and CDR2 YSLEER. CDR3 length: 16 residues. V shed 0 bases and J 6 bases; nucleotides not matched to a gene: 8. CDR3 in DNA: TGCGCCAGCAGCCAAGAAGGTAGCGGGGCTGCGGATACGCAGTATTTT. It encodes CASSQEGSGAADTQYF.